This TCR beta chain stems from a study of identical twins. The study, taken as a whole, reports: Twins showed weaker excess sharing in their beta out-of-frame sequences. Findings came from cross-sectional statistics, without long-term follow-up of donors.

This clonotype was observed many times. What it binds is not known. Via MiXCR, TCRdb re-called the 5' RACE reads, giving one row per CDR3 protein. The sample has roughly 770,000 distinct CDR3 sequences; roughly 18% are singletons. This CDR3 spans 14 amino acids. V dropped 1 base and J dropped 4 bases, with 8 bases sitting between them. The V gene's germline CDR1 is SGHAT and CDR2 FQNNGV. These data are also associated with another study on T cells expressing NK-cell markers.

Sequencing was carried out using PBMCs. The genes are TRBV11-2 and TRBJ2-1; D is ambiguous. The TCR was taken from a woman in her late teens or twenties in good health. This CDR3 is CASSLAAAYNEQFF. The CDR3 coding sequence is TGTGCCAGCAGCTTAGCGGCGGCTTACAATGAGCAGTTCTTC. The full variable domain, rest sourced from reference TRBV11-2 and TRBJ2-1, is EAGVAQSPRYKIIEKRQSVAFWCNPISGHATLYWYQQILGQGPKLLIQFQNNGVVDDSQLPKDRFSAERLKGVDSTLKIQPAKLEDSAVYLCASSLAAAYNEQFFGPGTRLTVL.